This T cell receptor beta chain emerged from a study of molecular identifiers for immune sequencing clone quantification. Study details: In replicates, RNA from about 21,000 or 97,000 naive CD8 cells was split five ways, four sequenced. Regarding the study as a whole: Spiked Jurkat TCR RNA originating from one cell could reportedly be identified amid one million naive cells. Highly expanded clones may be undercounted when identical TCR molecules share barcodes.

It was with previously described methods and listed TCR primers that bulk TCR libraries were made. Each CDR3 protein gets one entry after TCRdb re-called the PCR reads with MiXCR. The profile shows approximately 54,000 distinct CDR3 sequences, approximately 25% of them singletons. The CDR3 consists of 12 residues. Germline values: CDR1 MGHRA, CDR2 YSYEKL. This clonotype was observed a single time. The antigen remains undetermined. With a much larger clone just one base away, this may be a read error. The sample taken for sequencing was naive CD8+ T cells from blood, with Jurkat cell RNA spiked in. Subset: FACS-sorted CD8+CD4-CCR7+CD45RA+ naive T cells. The chain is built from TRBV4-1 and TRBJ2-1, with D unclear. This receptor was obtained from a human donor in good health. Some libraries in this study had Jurkat cell RNA spiked in. As DNA, the CDR3 is TGCGCCAGCAGCCAAGGCAGGAATGAGCAGTCCTTC. Protein product: CASSQGRNEQSF.